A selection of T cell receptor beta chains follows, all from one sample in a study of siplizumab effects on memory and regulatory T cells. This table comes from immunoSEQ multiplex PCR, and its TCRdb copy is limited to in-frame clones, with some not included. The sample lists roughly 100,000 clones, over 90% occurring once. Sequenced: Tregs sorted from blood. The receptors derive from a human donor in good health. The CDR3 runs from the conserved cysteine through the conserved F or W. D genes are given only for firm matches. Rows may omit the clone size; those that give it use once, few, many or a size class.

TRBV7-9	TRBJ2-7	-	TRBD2	TGTGCCAGCAGCACCGGGGCCGGACTAGCGACCGCCTACGAGCAGTACTTC	CASSTGAGLATAYEQYF
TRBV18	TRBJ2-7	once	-	TGTGCCAGCTCACCTCAATTCGACGAGCAGTACTTC	CASSPQFDEQYF
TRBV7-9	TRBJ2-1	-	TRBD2	TGTGCCAGCAGCGAACTACCGGGACTAGCGGGATACAATGAGCAGTTCTTC	CASSELPGLAGYNEQFF
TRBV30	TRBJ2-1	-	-	TGTGCCTGGAGTGGGGATGATGAGCAGTTCTTC	CAWSGDDEQFF
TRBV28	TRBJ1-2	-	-	TGTGCCAGCACAATGGACGGTACTAACTATGGCTACACCTTC	CASTMDGTNYGYTF
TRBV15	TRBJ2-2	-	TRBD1	TGTGCCACCAGCAGAGTGCCCAGGGGGATCACCGGGGAGCTGTTTTTT	CATSRVPRGITGELFF
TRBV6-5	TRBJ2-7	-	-	TGTGCCAGCAGTTCCACTAGGAGCTCGGGAGAGCAGTACTTC	CASSSTRSSGEQYF
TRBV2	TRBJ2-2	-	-	TGTGCCAGCGGGGCAGGGGACATCACCGGGGAGCTGTTTTTT	CASGAGDITGELFF
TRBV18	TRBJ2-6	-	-	TGTGCCAGCTCACCATATGGGCGGGTCTCTGGGGCCAACGTCCTGACTTTC	CASSPYGRVSGANVLTF
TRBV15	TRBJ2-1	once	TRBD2	TGTGCCACCAGCAGACTCCCTAGCGGGAGTGCCTACAATGAGCAGTTCTTC	CATSRLPSGSAYNEQFF
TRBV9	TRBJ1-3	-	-	TGTGCCAGCAGCGTAGGGGAACTCTCTGGAAACACCATATATTTT	CASSVGELSGNTIYF
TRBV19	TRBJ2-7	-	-	TGTGCCAGTAGAACCACATATGGGAGCTCCGAGCAGTACTTC	CASRTTYGSSEQYF
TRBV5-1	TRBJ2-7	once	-	TGCGCCAGCAGCTTATCTGGCGAGATGAAGTACTTC	CASSLSGEMKYF
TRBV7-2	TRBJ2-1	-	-	TGTGCCAGCAGCTTAGTCCCCCGGGAGCAGTTCTTC	CASSLVPREQFF
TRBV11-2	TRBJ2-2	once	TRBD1	TGTGCCAGCAGCAGCTTTCACAGGGGGGATACCGGGGAGCTGTTTTTT	CASSSFHRGDTGELFF
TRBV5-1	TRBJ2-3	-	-	TGCGCCAGCAGTTCGGGACTCTACACAGATACGCAGTATTTT	CASSSGLYTDTQYF
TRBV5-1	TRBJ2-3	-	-	TGCGCCAGCAGCAGGGACGGACTAAACACAGATACGCAGTATTTT	CASSRDGLNTDTQYF
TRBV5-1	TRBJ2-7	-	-	TGCGCCAGCAGCTTTCACAGGGAGGCCGAGCAGTACTTC	CASSFHREAEQYF
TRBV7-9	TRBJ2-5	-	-	TGTGCCAGCAGCTTCCCGGGACTGAACCAAGAGACCCAGTACTTC	CASSFPGLNQETQYF
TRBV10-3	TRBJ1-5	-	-	TGTGCCATCAGTGAGGGGGGGGGAGGTGGTCAGCCCCAGCATTTT	CAISEGGGGGQPQHF